What follows are 25 T cell receptor beta chains derived from one specimen sequenced in a study of blood T cell repertoires in COVID-19 (dated by TCRdb to 2019 to 2021). Preparation of the library involved the immunoSEQ multiplex PCR assay. This immuneACCESS table, as held by TCRdb, lists in-frame sequences with V and J called but not all clones. Of the missing ones, under half trace to an unresolved V gene in checked studies; the others have no known cause. Within this sample are about 280,000 clones, with 83% of them counted one time only. Roughly 10% of the sample lies in the top ten. The sample was peripheral blood. Receptors originate from a woman between 50 and 59 years old who had recovered from COVID-19.

The chain employs TRBV7-8 and TRBJ1-3; 9 bases map to TRBD1. The V segment lost 1 base and the J segment 4 bases; nucleotides outside the gene matches: 14. Germline CDR1 and CDR2: SGHVS and FQNEAQ. The CDR3 sequence is 19 residues long. This chain's CDR3 is CASSLGGTGGVYRGNTIYF. DNA of the CDR3: TGTGCCAGCAGCTTAGGGGGTACAGGGGGCGTATATAGGGGAAACACCATATATTTT.

V gene TRBV5-4 combines with J gene TRBJ1-2, with a tentative D call TRBD1 (5 bases). Germline V gene sequence: CDR1 SGHNT, CDR2 YYREEE (reference sequence). This CDR3 is 12 amino acids long. V was trimmed by 0 bases and J by 8 bases, leaving 8 bases between them. The CDR3 is CASSLDAGGYTF. CDR3 DNA sequence: TGTGCCAGCAGCTTGGACGCAGGGGGCTACACCTTC.

This chain joins TRBV28 and TRBJ2-1, with TRBD2 as a possible D gene (6 bases). V dropped 5 bases and J dropped 5 bases, with 19 bases sitting between them. Germline CDR1 MDHEN, CDR2 SYDVKM. The CDR3 is 16 amino acids. This chain's CDR3 is CASSTKGLSFDNEQFF. DNA for the CDR3: TGTGCCAGCAGTACAAAGGGACTGAGCTTCGACAATGAGCAGTTCTTC.

V usage is TRBV25-1 and J usage is TRBJ1-4, with a possible D match to TRBD1 (5 bases). Germline CDR1 and CDR2: MGHDK and SYGVNS. V was pared by 0 bases and J by 8 bases, with 13 bases between. This CDR3 has 15 amino acids. The CDR3 DNA reads TGTGCCAGCAGTGAATACGGGCAGGGTCGAGAAAAACTGTTTTTT. It codes for CASSEYGQGREKLFF.

The genes are TRBV3-1 (or the pseudogene TRBV3-2) and TRBJ1-1; 7 positions match TRBD1. Unmatched junction bases numbered 8, after V lost 3 bases and J lost 4 bases. CDR3 length: 15 amino acids. The germline CDR1 and CDR2 sequences are LGHDT and YNNKEL (reference sequence). The DNA of the CDR3 is TGTGCCAGCAGCCAGAAGCTTCAGGGGGGCACTGAAGCTTTCTTT. Translated, it gives CASSQKLQGGTEAFF.

The chain links TRBV14 to TRBJ2-7; 10 positions agree with TRBD2. Germline V gene data show CDR1 as SGHDN and CDR2 as FVKESK. The CDR3 is made up of 17 amino acids. Trimming took 4 bases from V and 7 from J; bases not matched to a gene: 16. CDR3 sequence (DNA): TGTGCCAGCAGCCTCTATCAATCGACTAGCGGGTTGTATGAGCAGTACTTC. It specifies CASSLYQSTSGLYEQYF.

This clone has a single count. The chain recombines TRBV9 with TRBJ2-2; D might be TRBD1 (5 bases). Trimming shortened V by 4 bases and J by 7 bases, and 14 bases separated the two germline ends. There are 14 residues in the CDR3. Germline V lookup: CDR1 SGDLS, CDR2 YYNGEE. Here the CDR3 reads CASSFGALGGELFF. The CDR3 DNA sequence: TGTGCCAGCAGCTTTGGGGCATTAGGCGGGGAGCTGTTTTTT.

The CDR3 coding sequence is TGTGCCAGCAGCCCCGGGGCGGGAGTCGTCGGGGAGCTGTTTTTT. Its translation: CASSPGAGVVGELFF. The gene calls are TRBV6-5 and TRBJ2-2, with 7 bases lining up with TRBD2. The junction had 11 bases not matched to a gene; V was cut back by 6 bases and J by 7 bases. Germline V lookup: CDR1 MNHEY, CDR2 SVGAGI. The CDR3 totals 15 residues.

This chain links TRBV10-3 with TRBJ2-2; 10 bases match TRBD2. CDR3 length equals 17 residues. Germline values: CDR1 ENHRY, CDR2 SYGVKD. The junction had 12 bases not matched to a gene; V was cut back by 8 bases and J by 3 bases. CDR3 in DNA: TGTGCCATCTCCACTAGGCAGCGGGGGGGCGACACCGGGGAGCTGTTTTTT. Amino acid sequence: CAISTRQRGGDTGELFF.

The rearrangement joins TRBV24-1 to TRBJ2-7; TRBD1 matches at 8 bases. Germline CDR1 and CDR2: KGHDR and SFDVKD. Losses at the gene ends were 3 bases for V and 3 bases for J; bases not matched to a gene: 6. CDR3 length: 15 amino acids. For the CDR3, the DNA is TGTGCCACCAGTGATCTACAGGGGGGAAGCTACGAGCAGTACTTC. This translates into CATSDLQGGSYEQYF.

Only one count was recorded for this clone. The CDR3 DNA is TGTGCCAGCAGCCCCGGACAGGGGGCGTTTCAGGAGCAGTACTTC. Encoded protein: CASSPGQGAFQEQYF. The rearrangement joins TRBV7-2 to TRBJ2-7; 11 bases fit TRBD1. CDR3 length equals 15 residues. Germline V gene sequence: CDR1 SGHTA, CDR2 FQGNSA. Germline trimming cut 5 bases from V and 7 bases from J; bases unmatched to any gene: 10.

This sequence joins TRBV27 and TRBJ2-7, with 8 nucleotides matching TRBD2. Germline V gene sequence: CDR1 MNHEY, CDR2 SMNVEV (reference sequence). This CDR3 has 15 amino acids. Trimming took 0 bases from V and 2 from J; bases not matched to a gene: 3. The CDR3 sequence is CASSLSSGATYEQYF. The CDR3 nucleotides read TGTGCCAGCAGTTTATCTAGCGGGGCCACCTACGAGCAGTACTTC.

This chain links TRBV11-3 with TRBJ2-7; TRBD1 agrees at 9 bases. Per the germline V gene, CDR1 is SGHNT and CDR2 is YENEEA. The CDR3 has 15 amino acids. With V trimmed by 5 bases and J by 3 bases, 8 bases remained unmatched. This CDR3 is CASSAGTGRSYEQYF. The DNA for the CDR3 is TGTGCCAGCAGCGCAGGGACAGGGCGGAGCTACGAGCAGTACTTC.

The chain links TRBV11-3 to TRBJ2-1; 7 nucleotides line up with TRBD2. Germline CDR1 reads SGHNT; CDR2 reads YENEEA. The V gene end was trimmed by 6 bases and the J gene end by 8 bases; junction bases not matched to a gene: 7. This CDR3 is built from 13 residues. The CDR3 is CASRGGPFDEQFF. The CDR3 bases are TGTGCCAGCAGGGGAGGGCCTTTTGATGAGCAGTTCTTC. The full variable domain, completed using reference TRBV11-3 and TRBJ2-1, is EAGVVQSPRYKIIEKKQPVAFWCNPISGHNTLYWYLQNLGQGPELLIRYENEEAVDDSQLPKDRFSAERLKGVDSTLKIQPAELGDSAVYLCASRGGPFDEQFFGPGTRLTVL.

The chain links TRBV6-5 to TRBJ2-7, with 10 nucleotides matching TRBD1. V shed 7 bases and J 0 bases; nucleotides not matched to a gene: 6. This CDR3 is 15 amino acids long. Germline V gene lookup returns CDR1 MNHEY and CDR2 SVGAGI. CDR3: CASKRTGGSSYEQYF. The CDR3 DNA is TGTGCCAGCAAAAGGACAGGGGGAAGCTCCTACGAGCAGTACTTC.

This clone was recorded once. The genes are TRBV29-1 and TRBJ2-7; a possible D gene is TRBD1 (8 bases). CDR3 length: 13 amino acids. V was shortened by 6 bases and J by 6 bases, with 18 bases between the two germline ends. CDR1 SQVTM and CDR2 ANQGSEA come from the germline V gene. The CDR3 region has the DNA TGCAGCGTCGCCGACAGGGGCGGGGGCGAGCAGTACTTC. Its translation is CSVADRGGGEQYF.

The rearrangement uses TRBV7-3 and TRBJ2-1; possibly TRBD1 for D (5 bases). CDR3 length: 13 amino acids. Germline V gives CDR1 SGHTA, CDR2 FQGTGA. V shed 3 bases and J shed 7 bases, with 10 bases lying between them. CDR3 in amino acids: CASSFGAGNEQFF. The DNA of the CDR3 is TGTGCCAGCAGCTTTGGGGCTGGGAATGAGCAGTTCTTC. Complete variable domain (other parts from reference TRBV7-3 and TRBJ2-1): GAGVSQTPSNKVTEKGKYVELRCDPISGHTALYWYRQSLGQGPEFLIYFQGTGAADDSGLPNDRFFAVRPEGSVSTLKIQRTERGDSAVYLCASSFGAGNEQFFGPGTRLTVL.

The chain joins TRBV27 to TRBJ2-5; TRBD1 might be the D (6 bases). The CDR3 covers 13 residues. Trimming removed 3 bases from V and 5 bases from J, with 10 bases in between. The germline V gene encodes CDR1 MNHEY and CDR2 SMNVEV (reference sequence). CDR3 residues: CASSFPGEETQYF. As DNA, the CDR3 is TGTGCCAGCAGTTTCCCAGGGGAGGAGACCCAGTACTTC.

This chain uses TRBV20-1 with TRBJ2-5; no definite D call. Trimming stripped 5 bases from V and 4 bases from J, with 8 bases between. CDR1 DFQATT and CDR2 SNEGSKA come from the germline V gene (reference sequence). The CDR3 extends over 11 amino acids. For the CDR3, the DNA is TGCAGTGCTCATTTTAGAGAGACCCAGTACTTC. This sequence encodes CSAHFRETQYF.

V gene TRBV5-4 combines with J gene TRBJ2-4; perhaps TRBD1 as D (6 bases). Looked up from germline, CDR1 is SGHNT and CDR2 is YYREEE (reference sequence). The CDR3 is 16 residues long. The V and J ends lost 4 bases and 1 base respectively, with 15 bases between them. The CDR3 here is CASSITTGRAKNIQYF. CDR3 nucleotide sequence: TGTGCCAGCAGCATCACTACAGGGCGGGCCAAAAACATTCAGTACTTC.

The chain is built from TRBV10-3 and TRBJ2-3, with TRBD2 matching 7 bases. CDR3 length: 16 amino acids. Germline V gene lookup returns CDR1 ENHRY and CDR2 SYGVKD. V was clipped by 0 bases and J by 1 base; unmatched bases: 4. Here the CDR3 DNA reads TGTGCCATCAGTGAGTCGGGCGGGAGTGGCACAGATACGCAGTATTTT. Its protein product is CAISESGGSGTDTQYF.

V usage is TRBV3-1 (or the pseudogene TRBV3-2) and J usage is TRBJ1-5; the match to TRBD1 covers 7 bases. After removal of 0 bases from V and 5 bases from J, the junction contained 4 bases not matched to a gene. Germline CDR1 and CDR2: LGHDT and YNNKEL (reference sequence). This CDR3 spans 15 amino acids. The CDR3 DNA follows: TGTGCCAGCAGCCAAGATACAGGGGATTATCAGCCCCAGCATTTT. Protein sequence: CASSQDTGDYQPQHF.

The table lists this clone with a few counts. The V call is TRBV3-1 (or the pseudogene TRBV3-2), the J call TRBJ1-4; 12 bases map to TRBD1. There are 20 residues in the CDR3. V dropped 0 bases and J dropped 11; count of bases not matched to a gene: 19. Germline V gene data show CDR1 as LGHDT and CDR2 as YNNKEL (reference sequence). The DNA for the CDR3 is TGTGCCAGCAGCCAAGATCCACCGGGACAGGGGGCGAGAAGGAGAGGGAAACTGTTTTTT. Amino acid sequence: CASSQDPPGQGARRRGKLFF.

V usage is TRBV10-3 and J usage is TRBJ2-7; 12 nucleotides match TRBD2. Germline values: CDR1 ENHRY, CDR2 SYGVKD. The CDR3 extends over 16 amino acids. Trimming removed 3 bases from V and 0 bases from J; junction bases left unmatched: 3. The chain's CDR3 is CAISEGGLAGSYEQYF. CDR3 in DNA: TGTGCCATCAGTGAAGGGGGACTAGCGGGCTCCTACGAGCAGTACTTC.

This clone was recorded only once. The chain is built from TRBV18 and TRBJ2-1; 9 nucleotides match TRBD1. V was clipped by 4 bases and J by 4 bases; unmatched bases: 5. Germline CDR1 and CDR2: KGHSH and LQKENI. The CDR3 is 15 residues long. CDR3 sequence (DNA): TGTGCCAGCTCACTATCGGGACAGGGTTACAATGAGCAGTTCTTC. Its protein is CASSLSGQGYNEQFF.